These T cell receptor beta chains were read from a single sample in a study of T cell changes during pregnancy in multiple sclerosis. TCRdb keeps only in-frame clones here, not all; method: immunoSEQ multiplex PCR. In the table there are around 92,000 clones, 80% to 95% of which are singletons. The sequencing used peripheral blood, collected after pregnancy. These receptors were collected from a female donor with multiple sclerosis, enrolled in a pregnancy study. Each CDR3 is given without its conserved first and last residue. Each record gives: D gene, J gene, V gene, CDR3 protein. D genes are given only for firm matches.

D gene: TRBD2
J gene: TRBJ2-4
V gene: TRBV7-9
CDR3 protein: ASSPGTSGRIAKNIQY

D gene: -
J gene: TRBJ1-4
V gene: TRBV7-2
CDR3 protein: ASSITRADQNEKLF

D gene: TRBD1
J gene: TRBJ2-7
V gene: TRBV30
CDR3 protein: AWSSYAGGETYEQY

D gene: TRBD1
J gene: TRBJ2-1
V gene: TRBV28
CDR3 protein: ASSLAEGQGYNEQF

D gene: TRBD2
J gene: TRBJ2-1
V gene: TRBV5-4
CDR3 protein: ASSPGLATYNEQF

D gene: TRBD1
J gene: TRBJ1-1
V gene: TRBV19
CDR3 protein: ASREQGAQTEAF

D gene: -
J gene: TRBJ2-3
V gene: TRBV5-1
CDR3 protein: ASSLDPSGGGADTQY

D gene: TRBD2
J gene: TRBJ2-3
V gene: TRBV28
CDR3 protein: ASSSYPRLAGTSTDTQY

D gene: -
J gene: TRBJ2-5
V gene: TRBV30
CDR3 protein: AWSQQTQETQY

D gene: TRBD1
J gene: TRBJ1-1
V gene: TRBV30
CDR3 protein: AWRGQGIEAF

D gene: TRBD1
J gene: TRBJ2-5
V gene: TRBV29-1
CDR3 protein: SLRTGLSETQY

D gene: TRBD2
J gene: TRBJ2-7
V gene: TRBV28
CDR3 protein: ASSPPSGFQY

D gene: TRBD1
J gene: TRBJ1-2
V gene: TRBV2
CDR3 protein: ASSEDGTGGFGYT

D gene: TRBD1
J gene: TRBJ1-4
V gene: TRBV4-1
CDR3 protein: ASSQGRGSNEKLF

D gene: -
J gene: TRBJ1-1
V gene: TRBV5-8
CDR3 protein: ASSPWGGSSTEAF

D gene: TRBD1
J gene: TRBJ2-7
V gene: TRBV7-8
CDR3 protein: ASSLGLTGSTEQY

D gene: TRBD2
J gene: TRBJ2-1
V gene: TRBV9
CDR3 protein: ASSGASGTYNEQF

D gene: TRBD1
J gene: TRBJ2-4
V gene: TRBV5-5
CDR3 protein: ASSSLTGGNIQY

D gene: -
J gene: TRBJ1-5
V gene: TRBV30
CDR3 protein: AWSRERDQPQH

D gene: -
J gene: TRBJ1-2
V gene: TRBV25-1
CDR3 protein: ASSEIGGYGYT

D gene: -
J gene: TRBJ2-6
V gene: TRBV2
CDR3 protein: ASSDEAPPAVDSGANVLT

D gene: TRBD2
J gene: TRBJ2-7
V gene: TRBV2
CDR3 protein: ASRGTSVPGEQY

D gene: -
J gene: TRBJ2-2
V gene: TRBV28
CDR3 protein: ASSFPQVNTGELF

D gene: TRBD1
J gene: TRBJ1-4
V gene: TRBV4-1
CDR3 protein: ASSQGQGGINEKLF

D gene: -
J gene: TRBJ1-5
V gene: TRBV7-2
CDR3 protein: ASSFTGRNQPQH

D gene: TRBD1
J gene: TRBJ2-7
V gene: TRBV5-1
CDR3 protein: ASSPGTGISYEQY

D gene: -
J gene: TRBJ1-2
V gene: TRBV5-4
CDR3 protein: ASSLDARSGGYT

D gene: -
J gene: TRBJ1-1
V gene: TRBV19
CDR3 protein: ASTGGGFRLKNTEAF

D gene: TRBD2
J gene: TRBJ2-3
V gene: TRBV5-1
CDR3 protein: ASSLGLAGTRISTDTQY

D gene: TRBD1
J gene: TRBJ1-2
V gene: TRBV19
CDR3 protein: ASSRGTGDNYGYT

D gene: TRBD1
J gene: TRBJ1-2
V gene: TRBV5-1
CDR3 protein: ASSGGTGLDGYT

D gene: -
J gene: TRBJ2-7
V gene: TRBV28
CDR3 protein: ASSLGARAEQY

D gene: TRBD2
J gene: TRBJ2-1
V gene: TRBV9
CDR3 protein: ASSHRGLAGNNEQF

D gene: -
J gene: TRBJ2-7
V gene: TRBV21-1
CDR3 protein: ASSTGQGAGSGRTYEQY

D gene: TRBD2
J gene: TRBJ2-1
V gene: TRBV19
CDR3 protein: ASTPGLAGGLANEQF

D gene: -
J gene: TRBJ1-5
V gene: TRBV5-1
CDR3 protein: ASRPQGVSNQPQH

D gene: -
J gene: TRBJ2-5
V gene: TRBV28
CDR3 protein: ASSFYQRTFQETQY

D gene: TRBD2
J gene: TRBJ2-1
V gene: TRBV5-1
CDR3 protein: ASSPGLAGVNEQF

D gene: TRBD1
J gene: TRBJ2-7
V gene: TRBV27
CDR3 protein: ASRPYPSPWDRDSYEQY

D gene: -
J gene: TRBJ1-5
V gene: TRBV6-1
CDR3 protein: AIKWGHLDQPQH

D gene: -
J gene: TRBJ2-7
V gene: TRBV30
CDR3 protein: AWNRGAREQY

D gene: -
J gene: TRBJ2-6
V gene: TRBV1
CDR3 protein: TSSQGPCRPGVNVLT

D gene: TRBD1
J gene: TRBJ1-1
V gene: TRBV5-1
CDR3 protein: ASRRPGTGFNTEAF

D gene: -
J gene: TRBJ1-1
V gene: TRBV5-1
CDR3 protein: ASSLGGTPEAF

D gene: -
J gene: TRBJ2-1
V gene: TRBV28
CDR3 protein: ASSLSYNEQF